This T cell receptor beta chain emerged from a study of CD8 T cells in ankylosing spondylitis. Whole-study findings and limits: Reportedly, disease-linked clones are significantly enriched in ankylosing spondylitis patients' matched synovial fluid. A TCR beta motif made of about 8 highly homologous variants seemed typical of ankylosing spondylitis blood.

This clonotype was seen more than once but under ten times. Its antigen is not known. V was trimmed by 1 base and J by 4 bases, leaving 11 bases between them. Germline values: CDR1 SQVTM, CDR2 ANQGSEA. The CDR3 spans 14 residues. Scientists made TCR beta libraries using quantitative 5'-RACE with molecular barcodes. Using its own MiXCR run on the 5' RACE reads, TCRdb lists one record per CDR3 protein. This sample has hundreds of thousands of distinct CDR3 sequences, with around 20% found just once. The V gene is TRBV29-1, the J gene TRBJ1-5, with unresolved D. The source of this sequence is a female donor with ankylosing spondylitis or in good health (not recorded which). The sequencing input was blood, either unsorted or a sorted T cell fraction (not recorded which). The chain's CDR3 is CSVEGWSPNQPQHF. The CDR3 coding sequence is TGCAGCGTTGAAGGATGGTCCCCGAATCAGCCCCAGCATTTT.